This TCR beta chain was recovered during a study of shared clonotypes between healthy human individuals. Study in general: Samples came from two female and a few male donors aged 18 to 49. General study findings and limits: The diversity represented, both genetic and in exposure history, was limited by few donors.

Points on this clone: Its target is unknown.

The CDR3 has 17 residues. Trimming stripped 2 bases from V and 0 bases from J, with 14 bases between. Germline V gene lookup returns CDR1 LNHDA and CDR2 SQIVND (reference sequence). Generated by immunoSEQ multiplex PCR, the TCRdb table keeps only in-frame clones and is missing some. The sample consists of around 500,000 clones, around 75% of them appearing once. The rearrangement uses TRBV19 and TRBJ2-1, with D unresolved. The clonotype was recovered from a woman aged 40 to 50 in good health. Some clones in this sample may be carry-over from other donors' samples. The sample comprised PBMCs. CDR3 in DNA: TGTGCCAGTAGTATATTCCGCGGAACAAGCTCCTACAATGAGCAGTTCTTC. Translating gives CASSIFRGTSSYNEQFF.